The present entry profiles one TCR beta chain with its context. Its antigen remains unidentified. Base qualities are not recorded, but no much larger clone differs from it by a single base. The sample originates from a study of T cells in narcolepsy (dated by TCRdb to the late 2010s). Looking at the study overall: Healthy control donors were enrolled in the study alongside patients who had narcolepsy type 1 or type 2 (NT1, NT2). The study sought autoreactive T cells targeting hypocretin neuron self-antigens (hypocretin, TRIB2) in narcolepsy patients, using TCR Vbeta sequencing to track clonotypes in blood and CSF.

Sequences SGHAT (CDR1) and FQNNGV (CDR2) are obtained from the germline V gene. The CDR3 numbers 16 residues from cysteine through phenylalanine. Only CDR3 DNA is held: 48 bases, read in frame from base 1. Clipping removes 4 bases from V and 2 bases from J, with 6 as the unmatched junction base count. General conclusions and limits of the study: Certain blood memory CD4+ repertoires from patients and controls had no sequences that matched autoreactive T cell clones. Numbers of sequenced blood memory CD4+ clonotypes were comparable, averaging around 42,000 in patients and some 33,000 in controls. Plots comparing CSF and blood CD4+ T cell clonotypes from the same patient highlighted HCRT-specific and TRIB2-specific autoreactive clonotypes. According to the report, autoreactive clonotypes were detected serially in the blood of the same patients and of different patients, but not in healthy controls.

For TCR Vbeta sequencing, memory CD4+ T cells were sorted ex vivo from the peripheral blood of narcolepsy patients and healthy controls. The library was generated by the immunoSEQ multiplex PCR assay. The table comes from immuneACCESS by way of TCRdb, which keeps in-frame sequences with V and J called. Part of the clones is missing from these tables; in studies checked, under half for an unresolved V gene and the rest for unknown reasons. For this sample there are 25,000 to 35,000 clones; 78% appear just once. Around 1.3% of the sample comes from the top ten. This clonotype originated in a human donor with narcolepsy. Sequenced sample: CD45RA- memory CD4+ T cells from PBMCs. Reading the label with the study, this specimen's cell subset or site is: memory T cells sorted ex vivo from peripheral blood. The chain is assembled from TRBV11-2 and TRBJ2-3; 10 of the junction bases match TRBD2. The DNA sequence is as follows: TGTGCCAGCAGCTACCGGACTAGCGGATTCACAGATACGCAGTATTTT. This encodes CASSYRTSGFTDTQYF.